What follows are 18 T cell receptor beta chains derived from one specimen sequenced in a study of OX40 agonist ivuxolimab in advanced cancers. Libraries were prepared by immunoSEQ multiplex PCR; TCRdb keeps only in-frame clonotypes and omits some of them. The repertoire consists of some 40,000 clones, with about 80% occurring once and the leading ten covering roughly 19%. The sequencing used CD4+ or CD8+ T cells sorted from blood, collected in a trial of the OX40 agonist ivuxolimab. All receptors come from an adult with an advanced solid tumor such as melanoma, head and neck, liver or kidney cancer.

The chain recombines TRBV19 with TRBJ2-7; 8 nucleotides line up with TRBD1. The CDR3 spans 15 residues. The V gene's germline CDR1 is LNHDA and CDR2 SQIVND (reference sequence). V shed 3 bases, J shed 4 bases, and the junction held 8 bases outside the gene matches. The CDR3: CASSIFQGASYEQYF. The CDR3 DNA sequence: TGTGCCAGTAGTATTTTTCAGGGGGCGAGTTACGAGCAGTACTTC.

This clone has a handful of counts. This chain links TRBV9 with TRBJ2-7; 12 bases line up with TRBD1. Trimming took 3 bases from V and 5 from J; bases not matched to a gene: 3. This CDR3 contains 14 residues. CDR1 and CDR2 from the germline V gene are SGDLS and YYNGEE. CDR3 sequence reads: CASSAGTGGNEQYF. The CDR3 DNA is TGTGCCAGCAGCGCCGGGACAGGGGGCAACGAGCAGTACTTC.

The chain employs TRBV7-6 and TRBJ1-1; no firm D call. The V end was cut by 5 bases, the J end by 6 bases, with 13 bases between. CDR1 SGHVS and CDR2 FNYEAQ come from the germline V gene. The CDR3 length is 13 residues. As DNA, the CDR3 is TGTGCCAGCAGCCCCTATGCCCCCGCTGAAGCTTTCTTT. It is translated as CASSPYAPAEAFF.

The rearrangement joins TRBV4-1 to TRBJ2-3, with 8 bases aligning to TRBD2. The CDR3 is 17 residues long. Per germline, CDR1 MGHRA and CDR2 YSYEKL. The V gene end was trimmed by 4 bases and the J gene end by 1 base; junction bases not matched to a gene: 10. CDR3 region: CASSPLPLAGRTDTQYF. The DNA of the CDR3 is TGCGCCAGCAGCCCCCTCCCCTTAGCGGGACGCACAGATACGCAGTATTTT.

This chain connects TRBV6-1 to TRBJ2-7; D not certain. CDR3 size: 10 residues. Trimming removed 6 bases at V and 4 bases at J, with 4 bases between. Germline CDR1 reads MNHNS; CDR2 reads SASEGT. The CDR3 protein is CASREYEQYF. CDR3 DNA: TGTGCCAGCAGGGAGTACGAGCAGTACTTC.

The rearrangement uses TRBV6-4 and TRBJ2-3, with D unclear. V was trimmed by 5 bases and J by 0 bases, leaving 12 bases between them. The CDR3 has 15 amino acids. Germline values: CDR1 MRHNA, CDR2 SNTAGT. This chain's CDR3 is CASSHYQASTDTQYF. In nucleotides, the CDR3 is TGTGCCAGCAGTCACTACCAAGCTAGCACAGATACGCAGTATTTT.

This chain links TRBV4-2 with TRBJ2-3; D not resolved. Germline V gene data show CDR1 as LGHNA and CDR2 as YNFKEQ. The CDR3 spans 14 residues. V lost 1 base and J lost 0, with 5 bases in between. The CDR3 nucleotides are TGTGCCAGCAGCCAAGGGGATAGCACAGATACGCAGTATTTT. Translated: CASSQGDSTDTQYF.

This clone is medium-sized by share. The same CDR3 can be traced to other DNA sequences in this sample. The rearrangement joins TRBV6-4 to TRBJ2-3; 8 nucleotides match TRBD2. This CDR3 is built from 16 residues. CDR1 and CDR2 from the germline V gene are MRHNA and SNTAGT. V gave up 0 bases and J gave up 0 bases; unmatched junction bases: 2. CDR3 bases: TGTGCCAGCAGTGACTCCGCGGGGGGCAGCACAGATACGCAGTATTTT. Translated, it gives CASSDSAGGSTDTQYF.

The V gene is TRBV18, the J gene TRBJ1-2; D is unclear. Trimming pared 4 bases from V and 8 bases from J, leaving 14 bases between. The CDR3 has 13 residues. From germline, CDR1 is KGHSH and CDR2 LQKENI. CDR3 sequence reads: CASSQPGASGYTF. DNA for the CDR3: TGTGCCAGCTCACAACCAGGCGCCTCGGGCTACACCTTC. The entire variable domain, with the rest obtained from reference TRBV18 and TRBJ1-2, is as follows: NAGVMQNPRHLVRRRGQEARLRCSPMKGHSHVYWYRQLPEEGLKFMVYLQKENIIDESGMPKERFSAEFPKEGPSILRIQQVVRGDSAAYFCASSQPGASGYTFGSGTRLTVV.

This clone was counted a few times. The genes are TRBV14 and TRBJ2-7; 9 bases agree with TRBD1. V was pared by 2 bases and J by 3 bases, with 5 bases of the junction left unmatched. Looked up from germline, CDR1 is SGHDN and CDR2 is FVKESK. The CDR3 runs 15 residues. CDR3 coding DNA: TGTGCCAGCAGCCAAAGGACAGGGGCCAACTACGAGCAGTACTTC. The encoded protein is CASSQRTGANYEQYF. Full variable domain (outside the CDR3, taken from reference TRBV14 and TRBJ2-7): EAGVTQFPSHSVIEKGQTVTLRCDPISGHDNLYWYRRVMGKEIKFLLHFVKESKQDESGMPNNRFLAERTGGTYSTLKVQPAELEDSGVYFCASSQRTGANYEQYFGPGTRLTVT.

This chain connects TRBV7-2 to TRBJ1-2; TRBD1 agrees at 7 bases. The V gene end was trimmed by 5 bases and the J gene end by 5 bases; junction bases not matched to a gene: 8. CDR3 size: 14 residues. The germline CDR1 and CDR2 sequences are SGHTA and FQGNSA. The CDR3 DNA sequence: TGTGCCAGCAGCGTTCCGGGACAGTCTTATGGCTACACCTTC. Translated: CASSVPGQSYGYTF.

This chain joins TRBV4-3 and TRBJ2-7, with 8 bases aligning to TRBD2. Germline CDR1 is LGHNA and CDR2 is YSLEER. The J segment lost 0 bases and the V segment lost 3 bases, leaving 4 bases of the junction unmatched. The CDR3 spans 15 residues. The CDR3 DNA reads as TGCGCCAGCAGCCACGAGCGGGGGAGCTCCTACGAGCAGTACTTC. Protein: CASSHERGSSYEQYF.

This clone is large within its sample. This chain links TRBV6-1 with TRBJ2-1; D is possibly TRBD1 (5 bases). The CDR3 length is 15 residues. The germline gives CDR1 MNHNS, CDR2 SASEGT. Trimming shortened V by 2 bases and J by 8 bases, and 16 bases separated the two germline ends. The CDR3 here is CASSESDTSVYEQFF. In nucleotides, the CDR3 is TGTGCCAGCAGTGAATCGGACACCTCGGTCTATGAGCAGTTCTTC.

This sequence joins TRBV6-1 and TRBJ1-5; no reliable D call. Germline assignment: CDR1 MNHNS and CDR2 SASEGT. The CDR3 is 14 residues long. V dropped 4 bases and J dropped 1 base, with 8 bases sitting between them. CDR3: CASSGLDSNQPQHF. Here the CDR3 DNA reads TGTGCCAGCAGTGGCCTGGACAGCAATCAGCCCCAGCATTTT.

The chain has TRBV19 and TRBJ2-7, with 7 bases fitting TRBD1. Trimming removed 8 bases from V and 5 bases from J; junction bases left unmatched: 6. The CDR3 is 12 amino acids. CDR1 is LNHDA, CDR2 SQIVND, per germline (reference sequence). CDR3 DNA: TGTGCCAGTGGGAACAGGGGACACGAGCAGTACTTC. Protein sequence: CASGNRGHEQYF.

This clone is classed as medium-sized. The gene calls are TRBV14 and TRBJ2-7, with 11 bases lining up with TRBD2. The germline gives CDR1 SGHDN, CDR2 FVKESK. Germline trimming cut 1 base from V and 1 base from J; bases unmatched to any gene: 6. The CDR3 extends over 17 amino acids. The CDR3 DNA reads TGTGCCAGCAGCCAAGGCTGGACTAGCGGGTCTTCCTACGAGCAGTACTTC. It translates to CASSQGWTSGSSYEQYF.

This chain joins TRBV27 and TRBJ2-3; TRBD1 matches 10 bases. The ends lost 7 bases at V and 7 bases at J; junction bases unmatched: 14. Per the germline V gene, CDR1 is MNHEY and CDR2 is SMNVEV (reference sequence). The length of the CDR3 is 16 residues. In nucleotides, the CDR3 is TGTGCCAGCACCAAATCTACGGGACAGGGGATAAATACGCAGTATTTT. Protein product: CASTKSTGQGINTQYF.

CDR3 in DNA: TGTGCCAGCAGCAGGCGGAGGAACACTGAAGCTTTCTTT. Protein sequence: CASSRRRNTEAFF. V and J are TRBV7-6 and TRBJ1-1; D not certain. CDR3 length equals 13 residues. CDR1 and CDR2 from the germline V gene are SGHVS and FNYEAQ. V shed 5 bases and J shed 1 base, with 8 bases lying between them.